This passage covers 15 T cell receptor beta chains from one sample sequenced in a study of monozygotic twins with inflammatory bowel disease. TCRdb reprocessed the 5' RACE reads; each CDR3 protein has one entry and no DNA is given. This sample's table reports 200,000 to 250,000 distinct CDR3 sequences. Sequencing used blood. These receptors originate from a human donor with ulcerative colitis or Crohn's disease, or a healthy co-twin of an affected twin (not recorded which).

The CDR3: CASSQRANRETQYF. This chain connects TRBV3-1 to TRBJ2-5; no DNA is available, so the TRBD2 call from TCRdb remains unchecked. CDR1 and CDR2 from the germline V gene are LGHDT and YNNKEL (reference sequence). This CDR3 comprises 14 residues.

The J gene is TRBJ1-1, the V gene TRBV20-1. CDR1 and CDR2 from the germline V gene are DFQATT and SNEGSKA (reference sequence). This CDR3 is built from 13 residues. The CDR3: CSAREFVITEAFF.

V usage is TRBV5-6 and J usage is TRBJ2-1. The CDR3 covers 11 residues. CDR1 SGHDT and CDR2 YYEEEE come from the germline V gene. CDR3 residues: CASSFVQEQFF. The whole variable domain, remainder taken from reference TRBV5-6 and TRBJ2-1, is DAGVTQSPTHLIKTRGQQVTLRCSPKSGHDTVSWYQQALGQGPQFIFQYYEEEERQRGNFPDRFSGHQFPNYSSELNVNALLLGDSALYLCASSFVQEQFFGPGTRLTVL.

The V gene is TRBV6-1, the J gene TRBJ1-5. This CDR3 contains 13 residues. The germline V gene has CDR1 MNHNS and CDR2 SASEGT. CDR3 loop: CASSAGGFTPQHF.

V is TRBV19 and J is TRBJ2-3. The CDR3 runs 14 residues. Looked up from germline, CDR1 is LNHDA and CDR2 is SQIVND (reference sequence). CDR3 in amino acids: CASSKRTSTDTQYF.

The rearrangement links TRBV2 to TRBJ2-2; TCRdb's D call of TRBD1 is untestable without DNA. CDR3 length: 14 amino acids. Germline values: CDR1 SNHLY, CDR2 FYNNEI. This CDR3 is CASSPGQGYGELFF.

The chain joins TRBV10-3 to TRBJ2-2; without DNA, the TCRdb call of TRBD1 cannot be checked. Germline V lookup: CDR1 ENHRY, CDR2 SYGVKD. The CDR3 runs 12 residues. The CDR3 region is CAISEGGQKLFF.

The chain joins TRBV30 to TRBJ2-3; TCRdb's D gene call, TRBD1, goes unchecked for lack of DNA. The CDR3 consists of 14 residues. The germline gives CDR1 GTSNPN, CDR2 SVGIG (reference sequence). The CDR3 sequence is CAWARDRRLNTQYF.

The chain is built from TRBV4-3 and TRBJ2-1; lacking DNA, the TRBD1 call made by TCRdb goes unchecked. The CDR3 runs 16 residues. Looked up from germline, CDR1 is LGHNA and CDR2 is YSLEER. CDR3 sequence: CASSQEIRGTYNEQFF.

This rearrangement joins TRBV20-1 to TRBJ1-2; TCRdb picks TRBD1, but there is no DNA to check that call. Germline values: CDR1 DFQATT, CDR2 SNEGSKA (reference sequence). The CDR3 runs to 14 residues. CDR3 in amino acids: CSASHFTGEAGYTF.

The CDR3 is CASSPRTTPYEQYF. The chain uses TRBV4-1 and TRBJ2-7; TCRdb outputs TRBD1, but without DNA this stays unchecked. The CDR3 is made up of 14 amino acids. Germline CDR1 reads MGHRA; CDR2 reads YSYEKL.

The V call is TRBV4-3, the J call TRBJ2-7; TCRdb indicates TRBD1, and absent DNA this call remains unverified. The CDR3 is made up of 14 amino acids. The germline gives CDR1 LGHNA, CDR2 YSLEER. CDR3 residues: CASSPSGTGGQRYF.

This chain uses TRBV9 with TRBJ2-1; TCRdb's assignment of TRBD1 cannot be checked, as there is no DNA. The CDR3 has 13 residues. Germline CDR1 and CDR2: SGDLS and YYNGEE. This CDR3 reads CASSVAPGNEQFF.

V usage is TRBV20-1 and J usage is TRBJ2-1; TCRdb indicates TRBD1, and absent DNA this call remains unverified. The CDR3 consists of 14 residues. Germline lookup yields CDR1 DFQATT and CDR2 SNEGSKA (reference sequence). This CDR3 is CSASGQGKNNEQFF.

The rearrangement uses TRBV12-3 or TRBV12-4 and TRBJ2-5; as DNA is missing, the TRBD2 call by TCRdb cannot be tested. CDR3 size: 16 residues. CDR3 protein: CASSLLPGTSVETQYF.